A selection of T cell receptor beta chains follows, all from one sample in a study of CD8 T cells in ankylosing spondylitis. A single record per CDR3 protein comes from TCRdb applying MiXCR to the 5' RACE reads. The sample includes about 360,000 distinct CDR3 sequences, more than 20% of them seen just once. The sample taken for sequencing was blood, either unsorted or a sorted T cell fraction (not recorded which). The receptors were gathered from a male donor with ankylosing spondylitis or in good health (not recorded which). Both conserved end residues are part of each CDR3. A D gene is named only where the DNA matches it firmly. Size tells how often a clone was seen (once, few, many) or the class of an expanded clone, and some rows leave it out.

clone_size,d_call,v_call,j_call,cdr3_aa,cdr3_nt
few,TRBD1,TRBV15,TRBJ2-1,CATSRDRGRDNEQFF,TGTGCCACCAGCAGAGATAGGGGGCGGGACAATGAGCAGTTCTTC
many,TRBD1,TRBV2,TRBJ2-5,CATRQGFIFQETQYF,TGTGCCACCAGACAGGGATTTATATTCCAAGAGACCCAGTACTTC
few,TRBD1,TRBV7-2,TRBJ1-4,CASSPKPHRDRRKLFF,TGTGCCAGCAGCCCAAAGCCCCACCGGGACAGAAGAAAACTGTTTTTT
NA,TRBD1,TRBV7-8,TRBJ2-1,CASSPEGTGVWNEQFF,TGTGCCAGCAGCCCCGAGGGGACAGGGGTATGGAATGAGCAGTTCTTC
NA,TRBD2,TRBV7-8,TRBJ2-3,CASSLALRLAEIPDTQYF,TGTGCCAGCAGCTTAGCCCTGAGACTAGCGGAAATCCCAGATACGCAGTATTTT
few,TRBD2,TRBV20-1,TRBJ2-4,CSAISPGLAGNIQYF,TGCAGTGCTATTTCTCCGGGACTAGCGGGAAACATTCAGTACTTC
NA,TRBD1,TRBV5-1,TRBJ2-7,CASSLGDSPYEQYF,TGTGCCAGCAGCTTAGGGGACAGCCCCTACGAGCAGTACTTC
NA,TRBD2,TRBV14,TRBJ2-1,CASSPAGGYNEQFF,TGTGCCAGCAGCCCAGCGGGGGGATACAATGAGCAGTTCTTC
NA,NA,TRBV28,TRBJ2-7,CASSGRVAAYESYEQYF,TGTGCCAGCAGCGGTAGGGTAGCGGCCTACGAGTCCTACGAGCAGTACTTC
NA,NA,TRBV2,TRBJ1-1,CASSESGYVREPAFF,TGTGCCAGCAGTGAATCGGGGTATGTGAGGGAGCCAGCTTTCTTT
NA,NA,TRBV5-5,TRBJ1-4,CASSSPNSGEKLFF,TGTGCCAGCAGCTCCCCCAACTCGGGTGAAAAACTGTTTTTT
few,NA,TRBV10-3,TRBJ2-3,CAIRGGGGTDTQYF,TGTGCCATCAGAGGCGGCGGCGGCACAGATACGCAGTATTTT
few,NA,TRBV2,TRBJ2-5,CASSPQGRETQYF,TGTGCCAGCAGTCCGCAGGGTCGAGAGACCCAGTACTTC
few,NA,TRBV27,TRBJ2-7,CASSLTRVLGVNEQYF,TGTGCCAGCAGTCTCACACGGGTACTCGGGGTTAACGAGCAGTACTTC